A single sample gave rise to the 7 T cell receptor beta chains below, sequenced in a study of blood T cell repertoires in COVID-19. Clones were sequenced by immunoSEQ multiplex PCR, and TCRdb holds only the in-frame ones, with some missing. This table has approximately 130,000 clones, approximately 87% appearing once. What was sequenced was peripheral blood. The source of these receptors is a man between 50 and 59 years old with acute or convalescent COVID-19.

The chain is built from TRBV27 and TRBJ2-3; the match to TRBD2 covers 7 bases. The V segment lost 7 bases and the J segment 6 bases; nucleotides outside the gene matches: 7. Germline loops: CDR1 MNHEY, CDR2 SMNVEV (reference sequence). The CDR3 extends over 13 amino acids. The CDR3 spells CASKGLTWDTQYF. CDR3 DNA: TGTGCCAGCAAGGGACTAACTTGGGATACGCAGTATTTT.

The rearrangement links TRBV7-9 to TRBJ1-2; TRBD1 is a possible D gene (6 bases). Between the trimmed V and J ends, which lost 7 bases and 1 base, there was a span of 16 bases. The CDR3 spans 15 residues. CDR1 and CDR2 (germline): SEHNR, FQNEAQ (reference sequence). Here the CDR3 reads CASNNRERSNYGYTF. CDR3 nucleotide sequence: TGTGCCAGCAACAACAGGGAAAGGAGTAACTATGGCTACACCTTC.

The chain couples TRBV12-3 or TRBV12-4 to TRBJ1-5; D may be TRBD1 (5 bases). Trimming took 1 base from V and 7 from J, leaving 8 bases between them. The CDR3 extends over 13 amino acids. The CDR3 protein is CASSLVSGQPQHF. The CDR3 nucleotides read TGTGCCAGCAGTTTAGTCTCAGGGCAGCCCCAGCATTTT.

The CDR3 sequence is CASQGNGYTF. CDR3 nucleotide sequence: TGTGCCAGTCAGGGGAATGGCTACACCTTC. The J gene is TRBJ1-2, the V gene TRBV25-1; weak D call: TRBD1 (6 bases). The V end lost 9 bases, the J end lost 6 bases, and 8 bases lay between the germline ends. The CDR3 has 10 residues. Germline V lookup: CDR1 MGHDK, CDR2 SYGVNS.

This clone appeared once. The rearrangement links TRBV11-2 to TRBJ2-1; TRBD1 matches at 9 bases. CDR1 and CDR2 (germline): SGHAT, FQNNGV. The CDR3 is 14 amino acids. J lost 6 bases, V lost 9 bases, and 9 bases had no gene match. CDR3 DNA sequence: TGTGCCAGTCGGACAGGGGCTTTCCGCAATGAGCAGTTCTTC. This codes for CASRTGAFRNEQFF.

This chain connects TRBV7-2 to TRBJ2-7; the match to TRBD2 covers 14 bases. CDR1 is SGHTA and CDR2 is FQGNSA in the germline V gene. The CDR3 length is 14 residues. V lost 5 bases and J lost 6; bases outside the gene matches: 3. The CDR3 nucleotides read TGTGCCAGCAGCGCGGGACTAGCGGGAGCCGAGCAGTACTTC. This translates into CASSAGLAGAEQYF.

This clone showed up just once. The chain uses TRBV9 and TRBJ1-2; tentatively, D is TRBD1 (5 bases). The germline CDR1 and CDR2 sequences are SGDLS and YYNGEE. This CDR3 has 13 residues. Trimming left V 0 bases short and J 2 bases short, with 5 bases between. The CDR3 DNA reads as TGTGCCAGCAGCGTAGAGGGGAACTATGGCTACACCTTC. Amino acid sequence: CASSVEGNYGYTF. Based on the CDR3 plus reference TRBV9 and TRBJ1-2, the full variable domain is DSGVTQTPKHLITATGQRVTLRCSPRSGDLSVYWYQQSLDQGLQFLIQYYNGEERAKGNILERFSAQQFPDLHSELNLSSLELGDSALYFCASSVEGNYGYTFGSGTRLTVV.